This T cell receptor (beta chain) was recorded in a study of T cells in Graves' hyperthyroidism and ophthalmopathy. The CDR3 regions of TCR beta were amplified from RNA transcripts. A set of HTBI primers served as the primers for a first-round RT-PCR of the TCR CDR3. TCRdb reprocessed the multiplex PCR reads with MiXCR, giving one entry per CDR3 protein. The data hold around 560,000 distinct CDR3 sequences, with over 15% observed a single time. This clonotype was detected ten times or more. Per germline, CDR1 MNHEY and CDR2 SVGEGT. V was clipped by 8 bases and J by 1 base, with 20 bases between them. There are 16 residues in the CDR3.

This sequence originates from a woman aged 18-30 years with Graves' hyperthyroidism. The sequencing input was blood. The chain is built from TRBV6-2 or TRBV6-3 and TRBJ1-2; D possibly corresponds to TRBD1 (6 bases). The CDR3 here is CASGALRDTRNYGYTF. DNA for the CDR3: TGTGCCAGCGGCGCCCTCCGGGACACGCGTAACTATGGCTACACCTTC.